This T cell receptor beta chain derives from a study of T cells in women clearing cervical HPV infection (dated by TCRdb to between 2017 and 2018). A note on the overall study: The cases were 25 or so women with histologically confirmed HPV16-related CIN3 or worse, and 2 of these cases were invasive cancers. Controls were 20 to 30 women whose single incident HPV16 infection cleared within 12 months without precancer or cancer developing. Blood from cases was collected at the visit where the lesion was first found, while blood from controls was collected once the infection could no longer be detected. For cases, the median interval between lesion detection and blood sampling was approximately 150 days, with an interquartile range of 90 to 200 days. Because only a few women had HLA typing data, the possibility that HLA type acted as a confounder could not be ruled out. This exploratory proof-of-principle case-control study, nested within the Guanacaste HPV Natural History Study in Costa Rica, compared TCR repertoires among women with different cervical HPV16 outcomes. Cases were matched to controls by age within five years and by the year the sample was collected. Cases had a median age of 34 years and controls had a median age of approximately 40, with no significant differences in baseline characteristics. The parent cohort enrolled some 10,000 women aged 18 or older in Guanacaste, Costa Rica, during about 1993 to 1994 and followed them for 6 to 7 years. As quality controls, five blinded duplicates were added to each group, bringing the total to approximately 60 samples made up of some 50 participants and approximately 10 replicates.

Worth noting for this clone: Its antigen target is currently unknown. The read terminates 3 residues before the CDR3 end, so the remaining end is supplied by the germline J gene.

Every participant had a single incident cervical HPV16 infection, and prevalent HPV16 infections were excluded. Cervical HPV DNA was detected by MY09/MY11 PCR, and genotyping was performed by dot-blot hybridization. Roughly 16 mL of heparinized blood were centrifuged, and the buffy coat was split into aliquots, frozen at -30 degrees C, and then kept at -80 degrees C. Genomic DNA was extracted from buffy coat specimens using QIAGEN kits. TCR beta CDR3 regions were amplified by multiplex PCR from an average of roughly 1,300 ng genomic DNA per sample using the immunoSEQ assay. The assay corrected primer bias using a complete synthetic TCR repertoire to establish an amplification baseline. The amplicons were sequenced using the Illumina platform. The authors' pipeline ran thus. Error correction of the sequences involved clustering with frequency ratios plus a modified nearest-neighbor algorithm, after which the sequences were analyzed in the immunoSEQ Analyzer using IMGT gene definitions. TCR richness and evenness were averaged over 20 rarefaction repeats at each rarefaction depth, excluding samples with fewer sequences than the depth. Wilcoxon rank sum tests with FDR correction were used to compare V, D and J gene relative abundances between the groups. An intraclass correlation of about 96% for TCR richness and an average of about 77% across 66 gene segments were obtained from the blinded duplicates. This is the immuneACCESS table as TCRdb keeps it, with only in-frame sequences that have V and J called. A part of the clones is gone; compared with another copy, unresolved V genes explain less than half, and the rest is unexplained. D and trimming were read from the DNA, whereas the V and J calls and clone size are those reported in that table. The table held for this sample gives tens of thousands of clones. 20% to 25% of the sample belongs to the ten largest clones.

Overall results and qualifications from the work: Because of the cross-sectional design, the study could not determine whether the associations came before infection or resulted from infection, and neither effector/memory subsets nor HPV-specific T cells were isolated. Random forest classifiers that combined richness and V gene abundances separated cases from controls with an estimated AUC of around 0.87. Cases had lower TRBV6-7 relative abundance than controls (approximately 0.11% versus 0.16%; Bonferroni P = 0.0008). Significantly higher TCR repertoire richness was observed in CIN3+ cases than in controls across sequencing depths, whereas no difference in evenness was found. T-cell numbers per sample were unknown, so richness differences could reflect varying T-cell content rather than repertoire biology.

Relative to germline, V is missing 5 bases and J is missing 6 bases, with 10 bases of the junction outside any gene match. In the germline V gene (reference sequence), CDR1 corresponds to GTSNPN and CDR2 to SVGIG. The CDR3 runs 15 residues from the cysteine to the phenylalanine. Shown are 36 bases from within the CDR3, in frame from base 1. This sequence uses TRBV30 and TRBJ2-2; TRBD1 matches 9 bases in the middle. This TCR derives from a woman between 18 and 70 years old with a cervical HPV16 infection that either progressed to CIN3+ or cleared (not recorded which). Input material: blood buffy coat. The CDR3 bases that were read are TGTGCCTGGGATCACCTACAGGGGGCCCCCGGGGAG. It encodes CAWDHLQGAPGE. Given in full, the CDR3 is CAWDHLQGAPGELFF. Reference TRBV30 and TRBJ2-2 proteins supply the regions before and after the CDR3; the full variable domain is: SQTIHQWPATLVQPVGSPLSLECTVEGTSNPNLYWYRQAAGRGLQLLFYSVGIGQISSEVPQNLSASRPQDRQFILSSKKLLLSDSGFYLCAWDHLQGAPGELFFGEGSRLTVL.